This TCR beta chain emerged from a study of blood T cell repertoires in COVID-19 (dated by TCRdb to about 2020). Broadly, across the study: The collaborator samples originated in the United States, Italy and Spain and spanned the acute and convalescent phases of COVID-19. The material from the prospective study consisted of cDNA or gDNA derived from T cells, B-cell-depleted T cells, or PBMCs. Deeply sampled blood TCRbeta repertoires from subjects exposed to, actively infected with, or recovered from COVID-19 were included in the dataset. The repertoires were made available in a free public database intended to serve as a resource for research on the immune response to SARS-CoV-2. Samples came from the ongoing ImmuneRACE study (first 160 participants) plus 1,254 subjects from 6 global collaborators. A de-identified subject ID, COVID-19 status, age in years and sex were almost always included in the sample metadata. Where available, HLA class I and class II types were taken from metadata supplied by the sample provider and were not determined by assay-based typing. Results the study describes overall, beyond this receptor: The quantity of clinical and demographic metadata differed by source and by participant and was supplied without curation.

TCRbeta CDR3 regions were amplified from genomic DNA by means of the immunoSEQ Assay, a bias-controlled multiplex PCR. In the source study's methods: Nucleated cell counts per sample were estimated from amplification of reference gene primers within the assay. To quantify the absolute abundance of each unique TCRbeta CDR3 rearrangement, sequence reads were collapsed and filtered. For each sample, productive Simpson clonality was calculated as the square root of Simpson's diversity index across productive rearrangements. Sourced from immuneACCESS, this table was stored by TCRdb with only in-frame sequences that have V and J called. A share of the clones is absent; for the studies checked, an unresolved V gene accounts for under half, and the remainder has no known explanation. That table furnishes V, J and clone size, whereas the DNA furnished D and trimming. The sample table holds tens of thousands of clones, of which 80% to 90% were seen once. Of the sample, about 7% falls within the top ten clones.

Each collaborating institution followed its own protocols to collect whole blood in K2EDTA tubes. For TCRbeta analysis, collaborators shipped samples as frozen whole blood, isolated PBMCs, or DNA extracted from either of those sample types. The CDR3 spans 14 residues, from the cysteine through the phenylalanine. Only the CDR3 part of the read is kept: 42 bases, read in frame from the first base. For CDR1 and CDR2, the germline V gene (reference sequence) lists LNHDA and SQIVND. The V end gives up 5 bases and the J end 0 bases, leaving 3 bases in the junction not matched to a gene. In regard to this clone: It lacks a known antigen. No base quality information exists; no much larger clone differs at one position.

The clonotype originates from a woman older than 75 with active COVID-19. The chain couples TRBV19 to TRBJ1-1, with 7 bases aligning to TRBD1. Sequenced: peripheral blood. For the CDR3, the sequence is CASSFTGVNTEAFF. In nucleotides, the sequence is TGTGCCAGTAGTTTTACAGGGGTGAACACTGAAGCTTTCTTT.